These T cell receptor beta chains were read from a single sample in a study of cytomegalovirus exposure and HLA in healthy donors. The data were produced by immunoSEQ multiplex PCR, yet TCRdb's version contains in-frame clones alone and is incomplete. The sample yields 170,000 or so clones, approximately 84% seen once. Sequencing input: PBMCs. These receptors originate from a woman between 45 and 60 years old in good health and CMV-seropositive. Each CDR3 is given with its conserved first and last residue. Fields, in order: J gene, V gene, CDR3 length, clone size, D gene, CDR3 protein, CDR3 DNA. D genes are given only for firm matches. Not every row has a clone size; where given, it reads once, few, many or a size class.

TRBJ2-7 TRBV18 14 . TRBD2 CASSPGPSGGEQYF TGTGCCAGCTCACCAGGTCCTAGCGGGGGCGAGCAGTACTTC
TRBJ2-3 TRBV28 12 once . CASTYRDYTQYF TGTGCCAGCACTTACAGGGATTATACGCAGTATTTT
TRBJ1-4 TRBV5-6 15 . . CASSAHSKAWEKLFF TGTGCCAGCAGCGCCCACAGCAAGGCTTGGGAAAAACTGTTTTTT
TRBJ1-5 TRBV6-1 14 . . CASTLGGELEPQHF TGTGCCAGCACCCTGGGGGGGGAGCTTGAACCCCAGCATTTT
TRBJ2-7 TRBV19 15 . . CASSPTTGSRYEQYF TGTGCCAGTAGCCCGACAACAGGGAGCAGGTACGAGCAGTACTTC
TRBJ1-1 TRBV4-1 15 . . CASSQDARRNTEAFF TGCGCCAGCAGCCAAGATGCCCGTAGGAACACTGAAGCTTTCTTT
TRBJ1-5 TRBV6-5 12 . . CASTQGDQPQHF TGTGCCAGCACCCAAGGGGATCAGCCCCAGCATTTT
TRBJ2-7 TRBV2 12 . . CAGGLLPYEQYF TGTGCCGGGGGACTGCTTCCCTACGAGCAGTACTTC
TRBJ1-1 TRBV11-1 14 few . CASSFGGGNTEAFF TGTGCCAGCAGCTTTGGGGGAGGGAACACTGAAGCTTTCTTT
TRBJ2-7 TRBV5-1 16 . TRBD2 CASSLWVAGSSYEQYF TGCGCCAGCAGCTTGTGGGTAGCGGGGAGCTCCTACGAGCAGTACTTC
TRBJ2-1 TRBV19 17 . TRBD2 CASSMGLAGGRDNEQFF TGTGCCAGTAGTATGGGACTAGCGGGGGGTCGGGACAATGAGCAGTTCTTC
TRBJ1-5 TRBV19 19 . . CASSIDGWNPRLSNQPQHF TGTGCCAGTAGTATAGACGGTTGGAATCCTCGACTAAGCAATCAGCCCCAGCATTTT
TRBJ1-6 TRBV5-6 14 . TRBD1 CASSFPTGNSPLHF TGTGCCAGCAGCTTCCCGACAGGGAACTCACCCCTCCACTTT
TRBJ1-2 TRBV28 16 . . CASRHKLQGLHYGYTF TGTGCCAGCAGACACAAACTGCAGGGACTACACTATGGCTACACCTTC
TRBJ2-5 TRBV11-2 15 . TRBD1 CASSLGGTGRKTQYF TGTGCCAGCAGCTTAGGCGGGACAGGGAGAAAGACCCAGTACTTC
TRBJ2-7 TRBV7-2 12 . . CASSLSSYEQYF TGTGCCAGCAGCCTATCTTCCTACGAGCAGTACTTC
TRBJ2-7 TRBV18 14 . . CASSPQGLSYEQYF TGTGCCAGCTCACCCCAGGGGCTCTCCTACGAGCAGTACTTC
TRBJ2-7 TRBV4-3 14 . . CASSRDIDAYEQYF TGCGCCAGCAGCCGGGACATCGACGCCTACGAGCAGTACTTC
TRBJ2-3 TRBV23-1 18 . TRBD2 CASSQWRGRGGARGTQYF TGCGCCAGCAGTCAATGGCGGGGGCGCGGGGGGGCCCGGGGGACGCAGTATTTT
TRBJ2-7 TRBV5-5 15 . . CASSLAGQGLYEQYF TGTGCCAGCAGCTTGGCGGGTCAGGGACTTTACGAGCAGTACTTC
TRBJ2-2 TRBV5-1 14 . . CASSRTTGTGELFF TGCGCCAGCAGCCGTACGACGGGGACCGGGGAGCTGTTTTTT
TRBJ1-2 TRBV15 14 . TRBD1 CATSQGQGLGGYTF TGTGCCACCAGCCAGGGACAGGGGTTAGGTGGCTACACCTTC
TRBJ2-7 TRBV7-9 16 . . CASSLVRGSGSYEQYF TGTGCCAGCAGCTTAGTGAGGGGGTCGGGTTCCTACGAGCAGTACTTC
TRBJ1-2 TRBV19 12 once . CASSKGNYGYTF TGTGCCAGTAGTAAGGGGAACTATGGCTACACCTTC
TRBJ2-1 TRBV15 14 once . CATSRDPGANEQFF TGTGCCACCAGCAGAGATCCCGGAGCCAATGAGCAGTTCTTC
TRBJ2-3 TRBV6-1 15 . TRBD1 CASRNRQGETDTQYF TGTGCCAGCCGGAATCGACAGGGGGAGACAGATACGCAGTATTTT
TRBJ1-4 TRBV18 19 . TRBD1 CASSPQRTGDSPGQEKLFF TGTGCCAGCTCACCACAAAGGACAGGGGACTCGCCGGGTCAGGAAAAACTGTTTTTT